This TCR beta chain is drawn from a study of cytomegalovirus exposure and HLA in healthy donors. Study findings and constraints: Among TCR sequences, most were rare, though some public TCRs appeared in many donors. It was reportedly the case that the classifier diagnosed cytomegalovirus status with high specificity and sensitivity.

V shed 10 bases, J shed 2 bases, and the junction held 12 bases outside the gene matches. The germline CDR1 and CDR2 sequences are SNHLY and FYNNEI. CDR3 length equals 16 residues. For this clone: Its target is unknown.

Assay: immunoSEQ multiplex PCR; the TCRdb copy retains only in-frame clones and omits some. Seen here are more than 120,000 clones, around 90% observed once, and the top ten hold 4.5%. The receptor was isolated from a man aged 18 to 30 in good health and CMV-seropositive. The chain carries TRBV2 and TRBJ1-2; 11 bases match TRBD1. The sequencing sample was made of PBMCs. CDR3 in amino acids: CATAGGQGAGNYGYTF. The CDR3 nucleotides are TGTGCCACCGCAGGAGGACAGGGGGCGGGGAACTATGGCTACACCTTC.